The 16 T cell receptor beta chains below were found in one sample sequenced in a study of T cells in Graves' hyperthyroidism and ophthalmopathy (dated by TCRdb to about 2019). Libraries were prepared through multiplex PCR. The sample was run on an Illumina HiSeq 2000. Amplification of TCR beta CDR3 regions was carried out from RNA transcripts. A first-round RT-PCR of the TCR CDR3 used the HTBI primer set with the Qiagen OneStep RT-PCR kit. Starting from the raw public reads, TCRdb applied fastp trimming at Q25, assembled clones with MiXCR and retained in-frame beta chains. Every CDR3 protein is listed once, alongside the most common genes and DNA of its rows. The sample table shows 300,000 to 350,000 distinct CDR3 sequences, and around 18% are seen once. Jointly, the top ten make up 15% to 17% of the sample. Sequencing was done on a sample of blood. These receptors all come from a woman aged 35 to 49 with Graves' ophthalmopathy.

In this sample, this clonotype turned up many times. This chain links TRBV18 with TRBJ1-1; TRBD1 is a possible D gene (6 bases). V lost 3 bases, J lost 4 bases, and 15 bases lay in between. The CDR3 extends over 15 amino acids. Germline loops: CDR1 KGHSH, CDR2 LQKENI. CDR3 amino acids: CASSPPRGQGTEAFF. The CDR3 region has the DNA TGTGCCAGCTCACCGCCCAGGGGACAAGGCACTGAAGCTTTCTTT. The full variable domain, rest sourced from reference TRBV18 and TRBJ1-1, is NAGVMQNPRHLVRRRGQEARLRCSPMKGHSHVYWYRQLPEEGLKFMVYLQKENIIDESGMPKERFSAEFPKEGPSILRIQQVVRGDSAAYFCASSPPRGQGTEAFFGQGTRLTVV.

This clonotype occurred many times. The chain couples TRBV7-9 to TRBJ1-3; D unresolved. V lost 0 bases, J lost 2 bases, and 2 bases lay in between. Germline V gives CDR1 SEHNR, CDR2 FQNEAQ (reference sequence). The CDR3 runs to 13 residues. CDR3 protein: CASSLAPGNTIYF. In nucleotides, the CDR3 is TGTGCCAGCAGCTTAGCCCCTGGAAACACCATATATTTT.

CDR3 nucleotide sequence: TGTGCCAGCAGAAGGGGAGGAGAAAAACTGTTTTTT. Amino acids: CASRRGGEKLFF. This sequence joins TRBV12-3 or TRBV12-4 and TRBJ1-4, with D possibly being TRBD1 (5 bases). The CDR3 consists of 12 residues. Deletions cut 6 bases from V and 8 bases from J, with 10 bases between.

CDR3 in DNA: TGTGCCAGCAGTTCGGGGACCCCGGAGGTCGAGACCCAGTACTTC. The encoded protein is CASSSGTPEVETQYF. This rearrangement joins TRBV6-5 to TRBJ2-5, with D perhaps given as TRBD1 or TRBD2 (5 bases each). There are 15 residues in the CDR3. Trimming removed 4 bases at V and 5 bases at J, with 17 bases between. Germline V gene lookup returns CDR1 MNHEY and CDR2 SVGAGI.

This clonotype was observed many times. The rearrangement uses TRBV4-1 and TRBJ2-2; D gene unclear. The germline V and J ends were trimmed by 4 bases and 5 bases, with 17 bases remaining between them. This CDR3 is 16 amino acids long. Looked up from germline, CDR1 is MGHRA and CDR2 is YSYEKL. In DNA form, the CDR3 reads TGCGCCAGCAGCCGCGTGGCTGACCTAGGTACCGGGGAGCTGTTTTTT. Its protein is CASSRVADLGTGELFF.

This clonotype was counted ten times or more. The chain uses TRBV30 and TRBJ1-1; no clear D gene. This CDR3 contains 12 residues. Trimming removed 2 bases at V and 3 bases at J, with 7 bases between. Germline CDR1 is GTSNPN and CDR2 is SVGIG (reference sequence). The CDR3 spells CAWSREYTEAFF. The DNA for the CDR3 is TGTGCCTGGAGTCGGGAGTACACTGAAGCTTTCTTT.

In this sample, this clonotype turned up a few times. The J gene is TRBJ1-6, the V gene TRBV12-5; D perhaps matches TRBD1 (6 bases). The germline V gene has CDR1 LGHNT and CDR2 FRNRAP. The CDR3 loop spans 17 amino acids. Trimming took 4 bases from V and 8 from J, leaving 21 bases between them. CDR3 in amino acids: CASGSTTGLGGYSPLHF. CDR3 sequence (DNA): TGTGCTAGTGGTTCCACAACAGGGCTAGGTGGCTATTCACCCCTCCACTTT.

A single count supports this clonotype. The rearrangement joins TRBV19 to TRBJ1-5; no clear D gene. CDR3 length equals 15 residues. Germline lookup yields CDR1 LNHDA and CDR2 SQIVND (reference sequence). Trimming cost V 5 bases and J 6 bases, with 17 bases left between them. The CDR3 reads CASSGQALFSQPQHF. The CDR3 nucleotides are TGTGCCAGTAGTGGCCAGGCCCTCTTTAGTCAGCCCCAGCATTTT.

This clonotype was seen ten or more times. The chain has TRBV20-1 and TRBJ2-5; D ambiguous. CDR3 length equals 15 residues. Germline V CDR1 and CDR2: DFQATT, SNEGSKA (reference sequence). V was trimmed by 4 bases and J by 0 bases, leaving 15 bases between them. The CDR3 region has the DNA TGCAGTGCTACAGACCCCGCGAAAGACCAAGAGACCCAGTACTTC. It specifies CSATDPAKDQETQYF.

The rearrangement joins TRBV18 to TRBJ1-2; weak D call: TRBD1 (5 bases). This CDR3 has 14 residues. CDR1 KGHSH and CDR2 LQKENI come from the germline V gene. Trimming shortened V by 4 bases and J by 8 bases, and 17 bases separated the two germline ends. The CDR3 protein is CASSRAPPQGGYTF. In DNA form, the CDR3 reads TGTGCCAGCTCACGCGCCCCCCCCCAGGGCGGCTACACCTTC.

This clonotype was seen repeatedly, ten times or more. CDR3 bases: TGCAGCGTTGACAAGGGGGGAGGGTCTACTAATGGCTACACCTTC. As protein: CSVDKGGGSTNGYTF. J is TRBJ1-2 and V is TRBV29-1, with TRBD1 as a possible D gene (6 bases). The germline gives CDR1 SQVTM, CDR2 ANQGSEA. The V and J ends lost 3 bases and 6 bases respectively, with 20 bases between them. The CDR3 has 15 amino acids.

This clonotype was seen more than once but under ten times. CDR3 sequence: CASSYSTRSNYGYTF. DNA of the CDR3: TGTGCCAGCAGTTACTCGACACGATCCAACTATGGCTACACCTTC. The rearrangement uses TRBV6-2 or TRBV6-3 and TRBJ1-2; D is uncertain. CDR3 length: 15 amino acids. CDR1 MNHEY and CDR2 SVGEGT come from the germline V gene. V was clipped by 0 bases and J by 2 bases, with 10 bases between them.

This clonotype was observed once. The chain links TRBV20-1 to TRBJ2-2, with D perhaps TRBD1 (6 bases). The V gene's germline CDR1 is DFQATT and CDR2 SNEGSKA (reference sequence). This CDR3 has 15 amino acids. V lost 3 bases and J lost 6, with 17 bases in between. CDR3 protein: CSASMDSRVAGELFF. CDR3 in DNA: TGCAGTGCTAGTATGGACAGCCGTGTAGCCGGGGAGCTGTTTTTT.

The chain links TRBV30 to TRBJ2-7, with 9 bases lining up with TRBD1. CDR3 length: 16 residues. The V gene's germline CDR1 is GTSNPN and CDR2 SVGIG (reference sequence). V trimming: 3 bases; J trimming: 4 bases; junction bases outside the gene matches: 13. In nucleotides, the CDR3 is TGTGCCTGGAGACCCAAGGGACAGGGTCAATCTTACGAGCAGTACTTC. Protein: CAWRPKGQGQSYEQYF.

This clonotype has ten or more counts. This sequence joins TRBV12-3 or TRBV12-4 and TRBJ1-6, with D unclear. V was shortened by 4 bases and J by 7 bases, with 11 bases between the two germline ends. The length of the CDR3 is 14 residues. CDR3 sequence (DNA): TGTGCCAGCAGTTCCCGACGCCTCAATTCACCCCTCCACTTT. Its translation is CASSSRRLNSPLHF.

This clonotype has at least ten counts. The J gene is TRBJ1-5, the V gene TRBV6-2 or TRBV6-3; 7 positions match TRBD1. Germline V gene lookup returns CDR1 MNHEY and CDR2 SVGEGT. Trimming removed 8 bases from V and 3 bases from J; junction bases left unmatched: 7. The CDR3 is made up of 14 amino acids. The CDR3 DNA reads TGTGCCAGCGGAGACAGGGCGAACAATCAGCCCCAGCATTTT. It specifies CASGDRANNQPQHF.